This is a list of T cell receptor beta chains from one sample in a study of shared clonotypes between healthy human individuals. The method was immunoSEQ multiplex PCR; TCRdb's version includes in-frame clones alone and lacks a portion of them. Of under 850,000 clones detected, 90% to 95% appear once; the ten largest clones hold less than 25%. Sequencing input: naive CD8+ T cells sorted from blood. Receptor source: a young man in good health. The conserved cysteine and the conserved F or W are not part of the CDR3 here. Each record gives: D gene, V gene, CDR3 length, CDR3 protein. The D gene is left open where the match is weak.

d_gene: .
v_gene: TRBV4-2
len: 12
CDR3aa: ASSQEQAASERT

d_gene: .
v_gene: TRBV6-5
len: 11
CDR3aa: ASSTGSYNEQF

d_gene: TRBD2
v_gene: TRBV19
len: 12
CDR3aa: ASSAGVFFNEQF

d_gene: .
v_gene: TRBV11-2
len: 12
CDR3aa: ASSLALSGDTQY

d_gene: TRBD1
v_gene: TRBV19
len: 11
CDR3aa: ASSIGQGYEQY

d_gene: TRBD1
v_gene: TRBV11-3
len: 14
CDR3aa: ASSSPGTGSTDTQY

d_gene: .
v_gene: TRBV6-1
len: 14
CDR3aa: ASSEENARAFYEQY

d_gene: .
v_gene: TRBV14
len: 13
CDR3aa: ASSQGTGTGDTQY

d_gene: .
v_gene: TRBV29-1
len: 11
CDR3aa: SVVDSLNTEAF

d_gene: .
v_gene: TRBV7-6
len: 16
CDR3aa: ASSLGSTGSGNTGELF

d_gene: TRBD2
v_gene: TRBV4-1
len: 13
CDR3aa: ASSHAAGGPYEQY

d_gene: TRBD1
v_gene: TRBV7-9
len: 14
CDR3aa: ASSESRGRTNEKLF

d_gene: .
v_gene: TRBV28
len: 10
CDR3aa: ASSTMNTEAF

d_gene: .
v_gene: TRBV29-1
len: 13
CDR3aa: SVEAAGRETYEQY

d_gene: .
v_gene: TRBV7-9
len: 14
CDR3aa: ASSLARNSGANVLT

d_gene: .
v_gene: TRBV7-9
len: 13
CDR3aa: ASSTPTDLVIEQF

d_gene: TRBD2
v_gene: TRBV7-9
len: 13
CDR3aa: ASSLAGTREYEQY

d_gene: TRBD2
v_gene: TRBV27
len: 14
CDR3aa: ASTPGRGRTFYEQY

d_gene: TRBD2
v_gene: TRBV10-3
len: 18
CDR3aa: AIALTGTSGRTANTGELF

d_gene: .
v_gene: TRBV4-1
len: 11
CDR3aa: ASSPGGRYGYT

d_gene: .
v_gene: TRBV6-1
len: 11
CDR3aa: ATMEGTDTEAF

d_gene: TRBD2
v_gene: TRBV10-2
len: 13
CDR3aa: ASKMGGPLYNEQF

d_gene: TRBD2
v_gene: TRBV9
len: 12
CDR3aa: ASSGSGRGYEQY

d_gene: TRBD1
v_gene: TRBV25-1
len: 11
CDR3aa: ATKTGMNTEAF

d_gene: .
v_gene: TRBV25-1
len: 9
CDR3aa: ASSEGNEQF

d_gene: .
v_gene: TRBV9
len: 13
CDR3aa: ASSVAGVSYNEQF

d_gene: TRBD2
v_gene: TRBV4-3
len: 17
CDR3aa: ASSQGDPGLAGHQETQY

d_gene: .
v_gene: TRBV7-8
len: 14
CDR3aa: ASSGTGLASYNEQF

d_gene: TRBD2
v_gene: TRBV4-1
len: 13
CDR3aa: ASSQDSGRSNEQF

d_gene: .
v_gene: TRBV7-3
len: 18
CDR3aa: ASSLTVNTYALSGANVLT

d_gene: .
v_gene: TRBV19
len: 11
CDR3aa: ASMGKEDYGYT

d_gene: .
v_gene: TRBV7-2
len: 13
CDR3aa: ASSLDEGSSYEQY

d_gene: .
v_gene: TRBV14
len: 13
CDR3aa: ASSQEQILYNEQF

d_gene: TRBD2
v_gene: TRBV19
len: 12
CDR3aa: ASRRTSGSGEQF

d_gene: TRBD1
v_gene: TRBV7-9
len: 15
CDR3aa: ASSPWDRGEPGNTIY

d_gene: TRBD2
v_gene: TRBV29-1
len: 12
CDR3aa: SGTTSDSSYEQY

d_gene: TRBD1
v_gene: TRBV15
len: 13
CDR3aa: ATSGQVPSTDTQY

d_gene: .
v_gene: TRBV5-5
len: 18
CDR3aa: ASSFFPKQGPTGGNQPQH

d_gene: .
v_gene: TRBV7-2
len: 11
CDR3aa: ASSETANYGYT

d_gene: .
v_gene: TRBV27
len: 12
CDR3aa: ASSLLPDTREQY

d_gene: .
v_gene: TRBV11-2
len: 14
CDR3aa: ASSSTRQGTYNEQF

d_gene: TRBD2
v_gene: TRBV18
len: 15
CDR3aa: ASSPPVATGLVYEQY

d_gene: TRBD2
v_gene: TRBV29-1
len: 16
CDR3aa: SSMGGLLAGGSYNEQF

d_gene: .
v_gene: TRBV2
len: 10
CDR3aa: ASLGGLETQY

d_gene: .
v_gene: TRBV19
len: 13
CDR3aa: ASSIDGLANYGYT

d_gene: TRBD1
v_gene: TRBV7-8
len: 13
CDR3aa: ASSSGQRQGETQY

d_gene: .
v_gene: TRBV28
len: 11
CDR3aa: ASRYDGAYEQY

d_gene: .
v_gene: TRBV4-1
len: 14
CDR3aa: ASSQDGDFSYWEAF